This T cell receptor (beta chain) was found in a study of blood T cells in healthy people across ages. General study results and limits: Calculation of diversity from one million T cells yielded estimates considered to be underestimates. Expanded clonotype changes were possibly confounded by unknown donor CMV status.

Looked up from germline, CDR1 is LNHNV and CDR2 is YYDKDF (reference sequence). Trimming removed 4 bases from V and 0 bases from J, with 18 bases in between. The CDR3 sequence is 18 residues long. Alongside a J-beta primer mix, a sample-barcoded 5' primer served in a second PCR lasting roughly 7 to 12 cycles. Every single cDNA molecule received a tag from a template-switch adaptor with 12 random nucleotides. TCRdb independently ran MiXCR on the 5' RACE reads; one entry per CDR3 protein. Among 550,000 to 750,000 distinct CDR3 sequences listed, approximately 21% were seen once. This clonotype has only a few counts. Its target is not known. There were healthy Caucasian individuals from Russia, aged roughly 6 to 95, serving as donors.

The receptor's source is a man aged 65-85 years in good health. Input material: blood. The chain joins TRBV15 to TRBJ1-4; D is uncertain. The CDR3 coding sequence is TGTGCCACCAGCAAGGGAGTCGGCAGCAGAACAACTAATGAAAAACTGTTTTTT. Translation gives CATSKGVGSRTTNEKLFF.